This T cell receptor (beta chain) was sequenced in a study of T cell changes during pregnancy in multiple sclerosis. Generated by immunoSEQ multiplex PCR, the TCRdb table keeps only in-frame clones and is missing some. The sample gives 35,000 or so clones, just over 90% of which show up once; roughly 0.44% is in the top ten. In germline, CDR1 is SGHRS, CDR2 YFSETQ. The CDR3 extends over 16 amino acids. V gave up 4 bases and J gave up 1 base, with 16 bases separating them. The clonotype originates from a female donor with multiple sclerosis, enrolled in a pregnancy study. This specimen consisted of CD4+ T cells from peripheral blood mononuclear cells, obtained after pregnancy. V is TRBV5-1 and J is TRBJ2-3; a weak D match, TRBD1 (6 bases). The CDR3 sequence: CASSTLGAGGTDTQYF. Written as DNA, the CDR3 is TGCGCCAGCAGCACCCTAGGCGCAGGGGGCACAGATACGCAGTATTTT.